The 14 T cell receptor beta chains below were found in one sample sequenced in a study of T-cell memory formation after mild COVID-19. Via MiXCR, TCRdb re-called the 5' RACE reads, giving one row per CDR3 protein. The sample lists 57,000 or so distinct CDR3 sequences; 9% to 9.5% were seen once. The sample taken for sequencing was PBMCs or a T cell subset sorted from them (not recorded which). The receptors originated from a man younger than 35 who had mild COVID-19 (a few samples of this study predate the infection). Cell type and time point are not known.

The chain couples TRBV30 to TRBJ2-7; D gene uncertain. This CDR3 contains 13 residues. CDR1 GTSNPN and CDR2 SVGIG come from the germline V gene (reference sequence). V lost 4 bases, J lost 3 bases, and 13 bases lay in between. The CDR3 DNA is TGTGCCTGGACCCGGCAGGTAGGCTACGAGCAGTACTTC. This encodes CAWTRQVGYEQYF.

The V gene is TRBV12-3 or TRBV12-4, the J gene TRBJ2-7, with unresolved D. The V end was cut by 1 base, the J end by 12 bases, with 10 bases between. This CDR3 region has 11 residues. CDR3 sequence reads: CASSLGIEPYF. The DNA of the CDR3 is TGTGCCAGCAGTTTAGGAATAGAACCGTACTTC.

This sequence joins TRBV27 and TRBJ1-1, with D possibly TRBD1 on 5 matching bases. Germline lookup yields CDR1 MNHEY and CDR2 SMNVEV (reference sequence). The CDR3 is 11 amino acids. The ends were cut back, 7 bases at V and 8 bases at J, with 11 bases in the middle. The chain's CDR3 is CASTDPGEAFF. CDR3 nucleotides: TGTGCCAGCACAGATCCAGGGGAAGCTTTCTTT.

This clonotype was found a few times. V usage is TRBV12-3 or TRBV12-4 and J usage is TRBJ2-6; D perhaps matches TRBD1 (5 bases). CDR3 length: 15 amino acids. The V and J ends lost 4 bases and 2 bases respectively, with 9 bases between them. As DNA, the CDR3 is TGTGCCAGCAGTTCCCAGGGCACTGGGGCCAACGTCCTGACTTTC. Protein: CASSSQGTGANVLTF.

There are many counts of this clonotype. The chain carries TRBV5-6 and TRBJ2-3; 7 bases map to TRBD2. Germline CDR1 reads SGHDT; CDR2 reads YYEEEE. Losses at the gene ends were 2 bases for V and 8 bases for J; bases not matched to a gene: 2. The CDR3 covers 12 residues. This CDR3 is CASSLREGTQYF. CDR3 in DNA: TGTGCCAGCAGCTTAAGGGAGGGTACGCAGTATTTT.

This chain connects TRBV27 to TRBJ1-3; no reliable D call. V dropped 6 bases and J dropped 0 bases, with 9 bases sitting between them. Germline V gene data show CDR1 as MNHEY and CDR2 as SMNVEV (reference sequence). The CDR3 spans 14 residues. The CDR3: CASRDLSSGNTIYF. The CDR3 nucleotides read TGTGCCAGCAGAGACCTGAGCTCTGGAAACACCATATATTTT.

This clonotype showed up just a few times. The chain uses TRBV7-2 and TRBJ1-1, with D unclear. Germline V gene lookup returns CDR1 SGHTA and CDR2 FQGNSA. This CDR3 spans 11 amino acids. With 5 bases removed from V and 7 bases from J, the gap between germline ends came to 8 bases. In DNA, the CDR3 is TGTGCCAGCAGCCAGGTCGTTGAAGCTTTCTTT. This gives the protein CASSQVVEAFF.

This clonotype was seen many times. The chain recombines TRBV5-1 with TRBJ2-3, with D possibly TRBD1 on 6 matching bases. This CDR3 has 12 residues. V gave up 3 bases and J gave up 5 bases, with 7 bases separating them. CDR1 and CDR2 (germline): SGHRS, YFSETQ. DNA of the CDR3: TGCGCCAGCAGCTCAGGGGAAGATACGCAGTATTTT. This gives the protein CASSSGEDTQYF.

The chain recombines TRBV4-1 with TRBJ2-4; possible D gene TRBD1, 6 bases. V was pared by 1 base and J by 2 bases, with 12 bases between. The CDR3 is 16 residues long. Per the germline V gene, CDR1 is MGHRA and CDR2 is YSYEKL. CDR3 sequence: CASSQGQGMTKNIQYF. The CDR3 DNA reads as TGCGCCAGCAGCCAAGGGCAGGGGATGACCAAAAACATTCAGTACTTC.

The table lists this clonotype with many counts. The chain couples TRBV12-3 or TRBV12-4 to TRBJ2-5; a possible D gene is TRBD1 (6 bases). V was cut by 6 bases and J by 3 bases, with 11 bases left in between. The CDR3 runs 13 residues. Here the CDR3 reads CASRETGKETQYF. The CDR3 DNA reads TGTGCCAGCAGGGAAACAGGGAAAGAGACCCAGTACTTC.

Only a few counts were recorded for this clonotype. The gene calls are TRBV5-4 and TRBJ2-5, with 8 bases matching TRBD2. CDR1 is SGHNT and CDR2 is YYREEE in the germline V gene (reference sequence). The CDR3 totals 19 residues. V shed 6 bases, J shed 5 bases, and the junction held 24 bases outside the gene matches. CDR3 sequence reads: CASTLGGAGGIPAGETQYF. The CDR3 DNA reads as TGTGCCAGCACCCTGGGGGGGGCGGGGGGCATCCCTGCCGGCGAGACCCAGTACTTC.

This clonotype was found a few times. The CDR3 DNA is TGTGCCAGCAGTGGAAGGGACAGAGCTAGCACAGATACGCAGTATTTT. Its protein product is CASSGRDRASTDTQYF. The rearrangement joins TRBV27 to TRBJ2-3; 7 bases fit TRBD1. The V gene end was trimmed by 5 bases and the J gene end by 0 bases; junction bases not matched to a gene: 8. The CDR3 runs to 16 residues. The V gene's germline CDR1 is MNHEY and CDR2 SMNVEV (reference sequence).

This clonotype was counted only a few times. V usage is TRBV5-1 and J usage is TRBJ2-3; weak D call: TRBD1 (5 bases). From germline, CDR1 is SGHRS and CDR2 YFSETQ. The V and J ends lost 0 bases and 2 bases respectively, with 16 bases between them. The CDR3 length is 17 residues. DNA of the CDR3: TGCGCCAGCAGCTTGGCCGTCCGGGCAGGGTACACAGATACGCAGTATTTT. Translation: CASSLAVRAGYTDTQYF.

This chain joins TRBV9 and TRBJ2-7; 8 bases are a match to TRBD1. Germline V gene lookup returns CDR1 SGDLS and CDR2 YYNGEE. V lost 3 bases to trimming and J lost 6 bases; unmatched junction nucleotides: 2. The CDR3 covers 12 residues. The DNA for the CDR3 is TGTGCCAGCAGCGCCGGACAGGGCGAGCAGTACTTC. It yields the protein CASSAGQGEQYF.